The rows below give T cell receptor beta chains drawn from one sample of a study of blood T cell repertoires in COVID-19. The table came from immunoSEQ multiplex PCR; TCRdb's copy has only in-frame clones and leaves some out. The data show around 140,000 clones, about 80% seen once. Sequencing was done on a sample of peripheral blood. These TCRs come from a woman in her fifties or sixties with acute or convalescent COVID-19. The CDR3 runs from the conserved cysteine through the conserved F or W. The D gene is left open where the match is weak. Clone size is shown for a subset of rows, as once, few, many or a class of expanded clone.

j_call	clone_size	v_call	d_call	cdr3_nt	cdr3_aa
TRBJ2-1	-	TRBV5-4	-	TGTGCCAGCAGCTTGGCGGGTGTCTTAACTCGCCAACGGAATGAGCAGTTCTTC	CASSLAGVLTRQRNEQFF
TRBJ1-6	few	TRBV28	-	TGTGCCAGCAGAAGTGACGGGAGCTCCTATAATTCACCCCTCCACTTT	CASRSDGSSYNSPLHF
TRBJ2-1	-	TRBV7-2	-	TGTGCCAGCAGCGACCTCAGGGTGAATGAGCAGTTCTTC	CASSDLRVNEQFF
TRBJ1-2	-	TRBV6-5	-	TGTGCCAGCAACACCCAAAACTATGGCTACACCTTC	CASNTQNYGYTF
TRBJ2-5	-	TRBV7-9	-	TGTGCCAGCAGCTGGATCACGAACAGTCAAGAGACCCAGTACTTC	CASSWITNSQETQYF
TRBJ1-5	few	TRBV29-1	TRBD1	TGCAGCGTAACAGGGACAGACCCTAATCAGCCCCAGCATTTT	CSVTGTDPNQPQHF
TRBJ1-2	-	TRBV28	-	TGTGCCAGCAGTCGCGGGACTTGGGGCTATGGCTACACCTTC	CASSRGTWGYGYTF
TRBJ1-4	-	TRBV5-6	-	TGTGCCAGCAGCCTAAACCGTAGAGGGCGTGAAAAACTGTTTTTT	CASSLNRRGREKLFF
TRBJ2-7	few	TRBV7-9	-	TGTGCCAGCAGCTTAGATGGCGCGGTCCACTCCTACGAGCAGTACTTC	CASSLDGAVHSYEQYF
TRBJ2-2	few	TRBV2	TRBD1	TGTGCCAGCAGCGATCCGGGACAGGGGGCGAACACCGGGGAGCTGTTTTTT	CASSDPGQGANTGELFF
TRBJ2-7	-	TRBV5-4	TRBD2	TGTGCCAGCAGCTTGGGGACTAGCGGGAGCTACGAGCAGTACTTC	CASSLGTSGSYEQYF
TRBJ1-1	-	TRBV28	TRBD1	TGTGCCAGCAGTACGACAGGGGGCGTACATTTTAGGACTGAAGCTTTCTTT	CASSTTGGVHFRTEAFF
TRBJ2-6	few	TRBV27	TRBD1	TGTGCCAGCAGTACACGACAGGGGGCTCCTAGGGCCAACGTCCTGACTTTC	CASSTRQGAPRANVLTF
TRBJ1-3	-	TRBV9	-	TGTGCCAGCAGCGTAGGAGGCTTCTCTGGAAACACCATATATTTT	CASSVGGFSGNTIYF
TRBJ2-7	-	TRBV27	-	TGTGCCAGCAGGGACTGGAACTACGAGCAGTACTTC	CASRDWNYEQYF
TRBJ2-7	-	TRBV10-3	TRBD2	TGTGCCATCAGTGCGACTAGCGGGTTTCGTGACGAGCAGTACTTC	CAISATSGFRDEQYF
TRBJ1-6	-	TRBV6-2/TRBV6-3	TRBD1	TGTGCCAGCAGTTATTCGGGACAGCGCGTCGATTCACCCCTCCACTTT	CASSYSGQRVDSPLHF
TRBJ2-1	-	TRBV5-1	-	TGCGCCAGCAGCTTGGATGTAGGGGGTAGGGGTGAGCAGTTCTTC	CASSLDVGGRGEQFF
TRBJ1-2	-	TRBV25-1	TRBD1	TGTGCCAGCAGTGAATCCCGGACAGGGAACTCTGGCTACACCTTC	CASSESRTGNSGYTF